Each of the 14 T cell receptor beta chains below was sequenced from the same sample in a study of cytomegalovirus exposure and HLA in healthy donors. PCR used 60 Vbeta primers and 13 Jbeta primers. TCRdb's copy holds only in-frame clones and misses some; the assay was immunoSEQ multiplex PCR. The repertoire holds about 110,000 clones, with around 76% as singletons. The sample taken for sequencing was PBMCs. The receptors stem from a woman aged 45 to 65 in good health and CMV-seropositive.

The rearrangement joins TRBV7-9 to TRBJ2-5; TRBD1 agrees at 8 bases. V gave up 3 bases and J gave up 1 base; unmatched junction bases: 4. The CDR3 is 15 residues long. Germline-derived CDR1 and CDR2 are SEHNR and FQNEAQ (reference sequence). The CDR3 sequence: CASSFSTGGQETQYF. Here the CDR3 DNA reads TGTGCCAGCAGCTTCTCCACAGGGGGCCAAGAGACCCAGTACTTC.

The genes are TRBV10-3 and TRBJ2-5, with TRBD2 identical over 8 bases. The germline CDR1 and CDR2 sequences are ENHRY and SYGVKD. The CDR3 runs 13 residues. V trimming: 7 bases; J trimming: 2 bases; junction bases outside the gene matches: 3. The DNA for the CDR3 is TGTGCCATCACCGGGGGGGTGCAAGAGACCCAGTACTTC. Amino acids: CAITGGVQETQYF.

On this clone itself: Distinct nucleotide sequences in the sample also encode this CDR3. The chain joins TRBV19 to TRBJ1-5; possible D gene TRBD1, 5 bases. This CDR3 has 15 amino acids. Trimming took off 5 bases at V and 3 bases at J, with 14 bases between the two ends. The germline V gene has CDR1 LNHDA and CDR2 SQIVND (reference sequence). The CDR3 loop reads CASSSRGLVNQPQHF. The CDR3 bases are TGTGCCAGTAGTTCGCGGGGACTAGTCAATCAGCCCCAGCATTTT.

This clone has just a few counts. V gene TRBV6-1 combines with J gene TRBJ1-1; D remains unclear. Trimming left V 6 bases short and J 5 bases short, with 19 bases between. CDR1 is MNHNS and CDR2 is SASEGT in the germline V gene. This CDR3 contains 15 residues. The CDR3 DNA is TGTGCCAGCAGCGCCTTCGCGGCACTAAGGACTGAAGCTTTCTTT. Amino acid sequence: CASSAFAALRTEAFF.

In nucleotides, the CDR3 is TGCGCCAGCAGCTTGGGGACTGTGGGGTTGCCCCAGTACTTC. Amino acids: CASSLGTVGLPQYF. V is TRBV5-1 and J is TRBJ2-5; TRBD2 is a possible D gene (5 bases). The CDR3 totals 14 residues. V lost 0 bases and J lost 9, with 15 bases in between. Germline CDR1 reads SGHRS; CDR2 reads YFSETQ.

This sequence joins TRBV5-1 and TRBJ1-3, with TRBD1 as a possible D gene (5 bases). V was cut by 2 bases and J by 2 bases, with 11 bases left in between. CDR1 and CDR2 from the germline V gene are SGHRS and YFSETQ. The CDR3 has 15 amino acids. DNA of the CDR3: TGCGCCAGCAGCTTAGGGGCCGGACCTGGAAACACCATATATTTT. Residues: CASSLGAGPGNTIYF.

V gene TRBV30 combines with J gene TRBJ2-2; TRBD2 might be the D (5 bases). The V end lost 2 bases, the J end lost 7 bases, and 14 bases lay between the germline ends. Germline loops: CDR1 GTSNPN, CDR2 SVGIG (reference sequence). The CDR3 has 14 residues. The DNA for the CDR3 is TGTGCCTGGAGTCCACTAATCCGGGACGGGGAGCTGTTTTTT. Translating gives CAWSPLIRDGELFF.

This clone was detected only a few times. This sequence joins TRBV6-1 and TRBJ2-7, with D possibly being TRBD2 (5 bases). V dropped 3 bases and J dropped 0 bases, with 9 bases sitting between them. Germline CDR1 reads MNHNS; CDR2 reads SASEGT. CDR3 size: 14 residues. CDR3 region: CASSETGSSYEQYF. The DNA for the CDR3 is TGTGCCAGCAGTGAGACGGGGTCCTCCTACGAGCAGTACTTC.

This chain connects TRBV15 to TRBJ2-1; D is perhaps TRBD1 (6 bases). The CDR3 is 15 residues long. The V end lost 7 bases, the J end lost 6 bases, and 19 bases lay between the germline ends. Germline V gene sequence: CDR1 LNHNV, CDR2 YYDKDF (reference sequence). CDR3 loop: CATNPTPTGLNEQFF. The CDR3 nucleotides are TGTGCCACCAACCCAACCCCGACAGGACTCAATGAGCAGTTCTTC.

This clone has only a few counts. The CDR3 nucleotides are TGTGCCATCAGTGAGCCGACAAGGAACACCATATATTTT. Translation: CAISEPTRNTIYF. This chain connects TRBV10-3 to TRBJ1-3; D remains ambiguous. V was trimmed by 2 bases and J by 7 bases, leaving 9 bases between them. The CDR3 extends over 13 amino acids. CDR1 is ENHRY, CDR2 SYGVKD, per germline.

The chain joins TRBV7-2 to TRBJ1-2; D perhaps matches TRBD1 (5 bases). This CDR3 region has 14 residues. Germline CDR1 reads SGHTA; CDR2 reads FQGNSA. The V gene lost 7 bases and the J gene lost 8 bases, with 20 bases spanning the gap. The CDR3, as DNA: TGTGCCAGCACCCGGCCAGGGCTGGTCGGGGGCTACACCTTC. This sequence encodes CASTRPGLVGGYTF.

The chain employs TRBV6-1 and TRBJ1-1; D possibly corresponds to TRBD1 (5 bases). Trimming took off 5 bases at V and 11 bases at J, with 18 bases between the two ends. This CDR3 region has 13 residues. Germline CDR1 and CDR2: MNHNS and SASEGT. The CDR3 is CASSRPQGQNAFF. The CDR3, as DNA: TGTGCCAGCAGTCGCCCGCAGGGCCAGAATGCTTTCTTT.

The V call is TRBV14, the J call TRBJ2-5, with 7 bases matching TRBD2. V was pared by 5 bases and J by 2 bases, with 5 bases of the junction left unmatched. CDR1 is SGHDN and CDR2 is FVKESK in the germline V gene. This CDR3 is 14 amino acids long. The CDR3 nucleotides read TGTGCCAGCAGCTTCCGGGACTATCAAGAGACCCAGTACTTC. This gives the protein CASSFRDYQETQYF.

This chain links TRBV7-9 with TRBJ1-2; 9 bases match TRBD1. This CDR3 is built from 15 residues. CDR1 SEHNR and CDR2 FQNEAQ come from the germline V gene (reference sequence). J lost 2 bases, V lost 0 bases, and 1 base had no gene match. Written as DNA, the CDR3 is TGTGCCAGCAGCTTAGCTGGACAGGGGAACTATGGCTACACCTTC. The encoded protein is CASSLAGQGNYGYTF.